The sequence of this T cell receptor beta chain was determined in a study of preoperative IRX-2 immunotherapy in early breast cancer. V dropped 5 bases and J dropped 3; count of bases not matched to a gene: 11. The CDR3 has 17 residues. Germline CDR1 LNHDA, CDR2 SQIVND (reference sequence). Treatment of the sample: preoperative locoregional IRX-2 cytokine immunotherapy. This phase Ib study tested locoregional IRX-2 cytokine immunotherapy given before surgery. Here immunoSEQ multiplex PCR was the method, and the copy in TCRdb shows in-frame clones only, minus some. The table shows fewer than 3,500 clones, with approximately 62% occurring only once.

The origin of this receptor is a human donor with breast cancer. The source was tumor tissue, collected before IRX-2 immunotherapy. The chain couples TRBV19 to TRBJ2-1, with TRBD2 matching over 9 bases. The CDR3 DNA is TGTGCCAGTAGTTTAACCGGGACTAGCCCTTACTACAATGAGCAGTTCTTC. Encoded protein: CASSLTGTSPYYNEQFF. Complete variable domain (other parts from reference TRBV19 and TRBJ2-1): DGGITQSPKYLFRKEGQNVTLSCEQNLNHDAMYWYRQDPGQGLRLIYYSQIVNDFQKGDIAEGYSVSREKKESFPLTVTSAQKNPTAFYLCASSLTGTSPYYNEQFFGPGTRLTVL.